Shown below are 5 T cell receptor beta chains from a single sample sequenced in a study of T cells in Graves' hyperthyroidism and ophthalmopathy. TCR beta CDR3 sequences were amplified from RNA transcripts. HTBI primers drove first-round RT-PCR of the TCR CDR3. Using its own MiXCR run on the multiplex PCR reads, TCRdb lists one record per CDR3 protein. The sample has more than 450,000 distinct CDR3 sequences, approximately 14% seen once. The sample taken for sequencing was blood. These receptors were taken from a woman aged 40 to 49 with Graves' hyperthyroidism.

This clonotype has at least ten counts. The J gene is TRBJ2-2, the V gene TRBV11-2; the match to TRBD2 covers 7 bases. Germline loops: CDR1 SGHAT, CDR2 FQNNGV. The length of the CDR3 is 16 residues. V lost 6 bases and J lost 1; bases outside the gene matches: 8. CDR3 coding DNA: TGTGCCAGCAGTCCTATAGCGGGTCTGAACACCGGGGAGCTGTTTTTT. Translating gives CASSPIAGLNTGELFF.

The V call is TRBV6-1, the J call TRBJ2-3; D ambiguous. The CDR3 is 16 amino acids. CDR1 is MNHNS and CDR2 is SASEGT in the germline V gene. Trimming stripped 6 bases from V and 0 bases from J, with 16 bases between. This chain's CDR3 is CASRPLGPSSTDTQYF. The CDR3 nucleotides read TGTGCCAGCAGGCCCCTTGGACCCTCGAGCACAGATACGCAGTATTTT.

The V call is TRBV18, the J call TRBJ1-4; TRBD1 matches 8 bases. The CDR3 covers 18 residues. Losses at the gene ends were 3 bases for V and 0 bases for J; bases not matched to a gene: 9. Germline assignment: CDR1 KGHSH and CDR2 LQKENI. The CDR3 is CASSPGEQGESTNEKLFF. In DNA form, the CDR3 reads TGTGCCAGCTCACCGGGTGAACAGGGGGAGTCAACTAATGAAAAACTGTTTTTT.

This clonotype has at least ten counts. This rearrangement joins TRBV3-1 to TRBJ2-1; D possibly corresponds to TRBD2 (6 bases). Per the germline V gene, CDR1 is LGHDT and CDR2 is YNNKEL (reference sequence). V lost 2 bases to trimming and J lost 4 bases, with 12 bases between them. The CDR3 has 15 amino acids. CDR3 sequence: CASSQSRDWYNEQFF. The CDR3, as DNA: TGTGCCAGCAGCCAAAGTCGGGACTGGTACAATGAGCAGTTCTTC.

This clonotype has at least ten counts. The DNA of the CDR3 is TGTGCCAGCAGCTTAGGTCCCCGGGATGGCTACACCTTC. Translation: CASSLGPRDGYTF. J is TRBJ1-2 and V is TRBV7-9; D not certain. Germline loops: CDR1 SEHNR, CDR2 FQNEAQ (reference sequence). Trimming left V 1 base short and J 6 bases short, with 9 bases between. This CDR3 is built from 13 residues.